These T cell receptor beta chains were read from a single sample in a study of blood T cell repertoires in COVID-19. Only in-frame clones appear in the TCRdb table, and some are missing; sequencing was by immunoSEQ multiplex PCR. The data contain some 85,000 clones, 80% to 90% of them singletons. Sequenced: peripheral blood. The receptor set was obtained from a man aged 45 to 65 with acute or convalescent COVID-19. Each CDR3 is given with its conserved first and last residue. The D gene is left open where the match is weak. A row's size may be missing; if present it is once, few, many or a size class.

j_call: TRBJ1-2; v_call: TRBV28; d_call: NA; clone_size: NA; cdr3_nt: TGTGCCAGCAGTACAACCAACTATGGCTACACCTTC; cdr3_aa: CASSTTNYGYTF
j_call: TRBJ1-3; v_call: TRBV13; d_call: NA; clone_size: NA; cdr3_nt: TGTGCCAGCAGCTTAGGTTCAGTGTTCTCTGGAAACACCATATATTTT; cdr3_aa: CASSLGSVFSGNTIYF
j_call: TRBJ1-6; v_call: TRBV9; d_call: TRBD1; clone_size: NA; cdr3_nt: TGTGCCAGCAGTCAAATGGGGACAGACACACCCCTCCACTTT; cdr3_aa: CASSQMGTDTPLHF
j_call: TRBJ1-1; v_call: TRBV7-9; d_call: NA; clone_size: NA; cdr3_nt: TGTGCCAGCAGCCCCCGAGGCGGGGCGGTGAACACTGAAGCTTTCTTT; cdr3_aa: CASSPRGGAVNTEAFF
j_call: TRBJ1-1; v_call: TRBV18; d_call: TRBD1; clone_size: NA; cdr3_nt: TGTGCCAGCTCCCCCGGACAGGCGGCTTTCTTT; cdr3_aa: CASSPGQAAFF
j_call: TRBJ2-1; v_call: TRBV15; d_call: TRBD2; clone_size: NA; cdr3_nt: TGTGCCACCAGAAAAGGGACTAGAGACAATGAGCAGTTCTTC; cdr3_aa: CATRKGTRDNEQFF
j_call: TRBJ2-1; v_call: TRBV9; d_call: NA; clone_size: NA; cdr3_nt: TGTGCCAGCAGCCTTCCCGGGGGATACAATGAGCAGTTCTTC; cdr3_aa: CASSLPGGYNEQFF
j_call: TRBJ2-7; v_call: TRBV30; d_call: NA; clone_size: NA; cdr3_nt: TGTGCCTGGAGTGTGGGGACTCCCTACGAGCAGTACTTC; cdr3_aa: CAWSVGTPYEQYF
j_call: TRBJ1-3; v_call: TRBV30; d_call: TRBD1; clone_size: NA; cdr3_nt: TGTGCCTGGAGCTGGACAGGGACCTTTGGAAACACCATATATTTT; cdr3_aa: CAWSWTGTFGNTIYF
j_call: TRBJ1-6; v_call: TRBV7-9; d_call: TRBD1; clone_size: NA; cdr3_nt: TGTGCCAGCAGCCCGGGGACAGGGCGTGGTTCACCCCTCCACTTT; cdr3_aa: CASSPGTGRGSPLHF
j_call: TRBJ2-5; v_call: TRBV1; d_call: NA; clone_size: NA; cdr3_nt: TGCACCAGCAGCCTGTGTGTTAGCGGGGGAGGAGAGACCCAGTACTTC; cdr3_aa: CTSSLCVSGGGETQYF
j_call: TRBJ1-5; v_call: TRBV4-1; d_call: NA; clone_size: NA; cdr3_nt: TGCGCCAGCAGCCAAGAAGCGCCCCGGCCCCAGCATTTT; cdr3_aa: CASSQEAPRPQHF
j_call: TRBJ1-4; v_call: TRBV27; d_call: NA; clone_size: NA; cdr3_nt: TGTGCCAGCGGTCGTGGCCTCCTAGGCGAAAAACTGTTTTTT; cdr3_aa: CASGRGLLGEKLFF
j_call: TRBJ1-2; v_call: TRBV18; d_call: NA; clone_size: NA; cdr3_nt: TGTGCCAGCTCACCGGGCAGGGATGGCGGCTACACCTTC; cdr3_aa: CASSPGRDGGYTF
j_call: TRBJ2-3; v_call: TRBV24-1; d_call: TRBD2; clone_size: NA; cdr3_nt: TGTGCCACCAGTTTTGGTAGCGGGGCGGGCACAGATACGCAGTATTTT; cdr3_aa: CATSFGSGAGTDTQYF
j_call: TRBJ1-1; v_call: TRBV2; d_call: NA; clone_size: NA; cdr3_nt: TGTGCCAGCAGTGGCGTCAGGCCGAACACTGAAGCTTTCTTT; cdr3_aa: CASSGVRPNTEAFF
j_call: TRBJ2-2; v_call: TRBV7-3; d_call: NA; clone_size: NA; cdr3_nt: TGTGCCAGCAGCTCCCTCCTCGGCAGGGGCTCCGGGGAGCTGTTTTTT; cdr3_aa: CASSSLLGRGSGELFF
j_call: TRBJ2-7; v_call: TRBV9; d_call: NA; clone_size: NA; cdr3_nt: TGTGCCAGCAGCAACCGGGAAGCAGGGGTCGGCGAGCAGTACTTC; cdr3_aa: CASSNREAGVGEQYF
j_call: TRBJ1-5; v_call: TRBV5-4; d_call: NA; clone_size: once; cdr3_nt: TGTGCCAGCAGCCCAGGAGGGAGCAATCAGCCCCAGCATTTT; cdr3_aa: CASSPGGSNQPQHF
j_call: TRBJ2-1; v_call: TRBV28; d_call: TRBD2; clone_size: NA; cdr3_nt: TGTGCCAGCAGTCGGTCAGGAAGCTTAGCGGGGCCTACCCTATTCTTC; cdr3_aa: CASSRSGSLAGPTLFF
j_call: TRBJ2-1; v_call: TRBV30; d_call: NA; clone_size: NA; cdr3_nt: TGTGCCTGGAGTCTAGCGAATGAGCAGTTCTTC; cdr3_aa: CAWSLANEQFF
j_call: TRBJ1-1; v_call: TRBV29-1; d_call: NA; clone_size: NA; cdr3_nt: TGCAGCGGTGGGGGGGGCCCCGAAGCTTTCTTT; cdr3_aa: CSGGGGPEAFF
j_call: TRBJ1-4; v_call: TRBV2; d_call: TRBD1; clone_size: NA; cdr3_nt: TGTGCCAGCAGGGACTTAGGACAGGTGAATGAAAAACTGTTTTTT; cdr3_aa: CASRDLGQVNEKLFF
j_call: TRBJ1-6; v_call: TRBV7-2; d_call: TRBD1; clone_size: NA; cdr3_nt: TGTGCCAGCAGCTCCCATGGGGGACAGACCTATAATTCACCCCTCCACTTT; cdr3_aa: CASSSHGGQTYNSPLHF
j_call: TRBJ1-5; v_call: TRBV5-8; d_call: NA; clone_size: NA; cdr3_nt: TGTGCCAGCAGCTTGAGGGGGAATAGCAATCAGCCCCAGCATTTT; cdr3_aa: CASSLRGNSNQPQHF
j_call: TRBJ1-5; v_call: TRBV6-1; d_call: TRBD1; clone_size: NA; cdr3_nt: TGTGCCAGCAGTGAAAACCCGGGACAGGGTAATCAGCCCCAGCATTTT; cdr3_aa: CASSENPGQGNQPQHF